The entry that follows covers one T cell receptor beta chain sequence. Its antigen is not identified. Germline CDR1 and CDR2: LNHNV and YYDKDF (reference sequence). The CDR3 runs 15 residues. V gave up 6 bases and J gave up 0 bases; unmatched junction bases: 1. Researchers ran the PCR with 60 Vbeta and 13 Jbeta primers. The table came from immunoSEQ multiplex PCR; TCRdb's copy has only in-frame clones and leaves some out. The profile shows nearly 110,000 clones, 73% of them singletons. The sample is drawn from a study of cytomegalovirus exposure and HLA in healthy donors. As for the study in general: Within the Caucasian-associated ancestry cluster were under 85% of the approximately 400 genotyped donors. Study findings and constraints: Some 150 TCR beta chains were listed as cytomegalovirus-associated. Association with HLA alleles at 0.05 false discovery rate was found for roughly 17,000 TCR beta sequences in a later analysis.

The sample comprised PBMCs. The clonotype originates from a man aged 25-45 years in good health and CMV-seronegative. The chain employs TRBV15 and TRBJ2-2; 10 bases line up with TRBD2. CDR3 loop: CATSSGRTNTGELFF. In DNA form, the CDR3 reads TGTGCCACCAGTAGCGGGAGGACGAACACCGGGGAGCTGTTTTTT.